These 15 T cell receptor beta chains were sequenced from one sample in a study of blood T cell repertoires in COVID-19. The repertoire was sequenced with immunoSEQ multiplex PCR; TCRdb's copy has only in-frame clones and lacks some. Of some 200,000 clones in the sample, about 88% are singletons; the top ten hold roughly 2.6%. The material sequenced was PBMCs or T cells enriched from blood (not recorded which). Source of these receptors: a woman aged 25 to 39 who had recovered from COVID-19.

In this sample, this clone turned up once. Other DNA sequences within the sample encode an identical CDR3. Written as DNA, the CDR3 is TGTGCCAGCAGCCGGACAGTCAATCAGCCCCAGCATTTT. Encoded protein: CASSRTVNQPQHF. This chain links TRBV28 with TRBJ1-5, with D possibly being TRBD1 (6 bases). Germline V gene data show CDR1 as MDHEN and CDR2 as SYDVKM. This CDR3 is 13 amino acids long. V was shortened by 6 bases and J by 3 bases, with 9 bases between the two germline ends.

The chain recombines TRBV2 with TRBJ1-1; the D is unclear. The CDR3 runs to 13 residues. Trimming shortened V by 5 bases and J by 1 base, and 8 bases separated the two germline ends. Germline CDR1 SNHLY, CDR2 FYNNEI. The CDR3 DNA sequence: TGTGCCAGCAGTAAGGAGGGGAACACTGAAGCTTTCTTT. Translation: CASSKEGNTEAFF.

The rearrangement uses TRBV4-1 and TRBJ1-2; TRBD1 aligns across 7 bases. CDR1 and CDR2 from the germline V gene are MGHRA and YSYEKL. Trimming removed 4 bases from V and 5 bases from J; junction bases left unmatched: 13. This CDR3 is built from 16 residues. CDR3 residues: CASSPKTGQATYGYTF. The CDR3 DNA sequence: TGCGCCAGCAGCCCTAAGACAGGACAGGCCACTTATGGCTACACCTTC.

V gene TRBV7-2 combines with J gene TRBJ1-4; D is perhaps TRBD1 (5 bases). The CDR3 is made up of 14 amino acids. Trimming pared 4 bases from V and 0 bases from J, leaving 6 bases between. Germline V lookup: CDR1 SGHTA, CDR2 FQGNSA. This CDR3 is CASSSQATNEKLFF. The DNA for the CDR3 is TGTGCCAGCAGCTCACAGGCAACTAATGAAAAACTGTTTTTT. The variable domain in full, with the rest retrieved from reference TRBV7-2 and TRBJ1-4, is GAGVSQSPSNKVTEKGKDVELRCDPISGHTALYWYRQSLGQGLEFLIYFQGNSAPDKSGLPSDRFSAERTGGSVSTLTIQRTQQEDSAVYLCASSSQATNEKLFFGSGTQLSVL.

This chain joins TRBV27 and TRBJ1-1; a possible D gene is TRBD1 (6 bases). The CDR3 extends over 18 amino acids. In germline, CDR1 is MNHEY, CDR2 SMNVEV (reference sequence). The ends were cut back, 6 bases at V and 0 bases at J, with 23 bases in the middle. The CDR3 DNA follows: TGTGCCAGCAGCTCTTTTGTAAAGGGGGGAGGGTTGAACACTGAAGCTTTCTTT. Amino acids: CASSSFVKGGGLNTEAFF.

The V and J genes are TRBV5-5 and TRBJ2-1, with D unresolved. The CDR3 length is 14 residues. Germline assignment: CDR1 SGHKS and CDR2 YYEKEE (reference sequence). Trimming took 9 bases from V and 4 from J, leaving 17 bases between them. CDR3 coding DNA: TGTGCCACCCAGTCGCGGTTACGGTACAATGAGCAGTTCTTC. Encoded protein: CATQSRLRYNEQFF.

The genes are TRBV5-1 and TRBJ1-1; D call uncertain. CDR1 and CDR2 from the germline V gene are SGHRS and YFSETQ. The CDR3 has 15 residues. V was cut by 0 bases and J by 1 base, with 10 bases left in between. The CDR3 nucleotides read TGCGCCAGCAGCTTGGGACAACTTAGGAACACTGAAGCTTTCTTT. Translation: CASSLGQLRNTEAFF.

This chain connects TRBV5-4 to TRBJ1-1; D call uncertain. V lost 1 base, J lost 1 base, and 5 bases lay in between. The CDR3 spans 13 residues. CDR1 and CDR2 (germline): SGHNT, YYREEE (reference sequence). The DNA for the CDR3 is TGTGCCAGCAGCTTGAAGAGGAACACTGAAGCTTTCTTT. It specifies CASSLKRNTEAFF. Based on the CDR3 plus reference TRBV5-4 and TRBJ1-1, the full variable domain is ETGVTQSPTHLIKTRGQQVTLRCSSQSGHNTVSWYQQALGQGPQFIFQYYREEENGRGNFPPRFSGLQFPNYSSELNVNALELDDSALYLCASSLKRNTEAFFGQGTRLTVV.

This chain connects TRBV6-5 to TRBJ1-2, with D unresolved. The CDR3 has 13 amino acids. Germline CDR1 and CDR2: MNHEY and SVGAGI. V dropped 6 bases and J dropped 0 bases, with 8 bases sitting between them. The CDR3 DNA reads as TGTGCCAGCAGATCTTCTACTAACTATGGCTACACCTTC. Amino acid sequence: CASRSSTNYGYTF.

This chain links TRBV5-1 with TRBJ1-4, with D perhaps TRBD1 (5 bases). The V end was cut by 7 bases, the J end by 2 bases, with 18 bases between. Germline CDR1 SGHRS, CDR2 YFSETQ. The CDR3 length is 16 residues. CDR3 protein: CASRVGPGDTNEKLFF. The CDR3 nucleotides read TGCGCCAGCCGAGTGGGGCCGGGGGACACTAATGAAAAACTGTTTTTT.

CDR3 protein: CASSPLLQGFNTEAFF. The CDR3, as DNA: TGTGCCAGCAGTCCCCTCCTACAGGGCTTCAACACTGAAGCTTTCTTT. V usage is TRBV27 and J usage is TRBJ1-1; weak D call: TRBD1 (6 bases). Germline V lookup: CDR1 MNHEY, CDR2 SMNVEV (reference sequence). There are 16 residues in the CDR3. Trimming left V 5 bases short and J 2 bases short, with 18 bases between.

The CDR3 nucleotides are TGCGCCAGCAGCCAAGATTGGGACTACACCAATGAGCAGTTCTTC. Protein product: CASSQDWDYTNEQFF. This chain connects TRBV4-1 to TRBJ2-1; 7 positions match TRBD2. V shed 0 bases, J shed 6 bases, and the junction held 5 bases outside the gene matches. This CDR3 spans 15 amino acids. In germline, CDR1 is MGHRA, CDR2 YSYEKL.

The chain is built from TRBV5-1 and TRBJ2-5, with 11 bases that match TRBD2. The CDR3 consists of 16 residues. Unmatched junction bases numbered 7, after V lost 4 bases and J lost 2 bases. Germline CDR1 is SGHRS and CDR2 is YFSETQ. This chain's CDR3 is CASSQGLAGSQETQYF. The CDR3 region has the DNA TGCGCCAGCAGCCAAGGACTAGCGGGCTCTCAAGAGACCCAGTACTTC.

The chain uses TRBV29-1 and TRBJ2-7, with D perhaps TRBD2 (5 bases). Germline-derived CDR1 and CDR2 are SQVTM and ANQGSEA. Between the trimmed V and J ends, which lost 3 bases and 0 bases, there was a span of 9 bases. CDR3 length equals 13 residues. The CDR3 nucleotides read TGCAGCGTTGACAGGAGGAGCTCCTACGAGCAGTACTTC. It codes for CSVDRRSSYEQYF.

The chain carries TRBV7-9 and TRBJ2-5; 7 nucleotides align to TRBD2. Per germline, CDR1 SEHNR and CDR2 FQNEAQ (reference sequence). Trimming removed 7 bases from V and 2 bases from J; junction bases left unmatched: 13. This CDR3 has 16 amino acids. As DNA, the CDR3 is TGTGCCAGCACCAACTTACTAGCGACTGTTCAAGAGACCCAGTACTTC. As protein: CASTNLLATVQETQYF.